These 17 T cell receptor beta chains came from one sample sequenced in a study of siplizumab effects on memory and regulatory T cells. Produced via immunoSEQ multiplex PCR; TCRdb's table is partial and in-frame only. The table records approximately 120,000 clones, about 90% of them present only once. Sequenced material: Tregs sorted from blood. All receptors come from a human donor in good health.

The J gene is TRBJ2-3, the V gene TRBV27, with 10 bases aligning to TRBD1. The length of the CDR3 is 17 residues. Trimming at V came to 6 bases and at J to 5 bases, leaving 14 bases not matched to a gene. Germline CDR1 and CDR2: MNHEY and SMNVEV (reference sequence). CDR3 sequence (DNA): TGTGCCAGCAGCCTAAAGGGACAGGGGTTACCCATAGATACGCAGTATTTT. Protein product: CASSLKGQGLPIDTQYF.

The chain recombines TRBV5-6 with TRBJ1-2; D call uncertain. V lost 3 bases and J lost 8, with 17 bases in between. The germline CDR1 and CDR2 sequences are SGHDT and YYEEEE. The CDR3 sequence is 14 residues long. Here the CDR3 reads CASSSLRATGGYTF. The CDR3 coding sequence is TGTGCCAGCAGCTCCCTCCGGGCCACGGGGGGCTACACCTTC.

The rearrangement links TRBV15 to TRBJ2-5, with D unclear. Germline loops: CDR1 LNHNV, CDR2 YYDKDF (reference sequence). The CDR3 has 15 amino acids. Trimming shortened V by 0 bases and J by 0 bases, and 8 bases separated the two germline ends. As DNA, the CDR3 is TGTGCCACCAGCAGAGACCGGGCCTACCAAGAGACCCAGTACTTC. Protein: CATSRDRAYQETQYF.

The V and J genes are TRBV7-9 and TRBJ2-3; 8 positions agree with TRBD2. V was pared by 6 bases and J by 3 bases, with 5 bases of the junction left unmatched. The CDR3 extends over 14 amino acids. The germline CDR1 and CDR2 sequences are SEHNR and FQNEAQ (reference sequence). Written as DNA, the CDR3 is TGTGCCAGCAGGGGAACGGGGGGGACAGATACGCAGTATTTT. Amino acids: CASRGTGGTDTQYF.

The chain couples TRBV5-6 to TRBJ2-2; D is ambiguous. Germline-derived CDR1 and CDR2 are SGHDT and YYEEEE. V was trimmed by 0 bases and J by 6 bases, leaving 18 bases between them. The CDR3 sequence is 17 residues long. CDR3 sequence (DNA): TGTGCCAGCAGCTTGGACGCCACAGTTAAAGGCCCCGGGGAGCTGTTTTTT. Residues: CASSLDATVKGPGELFF.

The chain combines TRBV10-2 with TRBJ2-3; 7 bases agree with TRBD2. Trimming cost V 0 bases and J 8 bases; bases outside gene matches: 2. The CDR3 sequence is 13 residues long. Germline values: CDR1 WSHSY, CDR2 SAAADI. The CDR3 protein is CASSESGGGTQYF. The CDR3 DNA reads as TGCGCCAGCAGTGAGTCGGGGGGGGGTACGCAGTATTTT.

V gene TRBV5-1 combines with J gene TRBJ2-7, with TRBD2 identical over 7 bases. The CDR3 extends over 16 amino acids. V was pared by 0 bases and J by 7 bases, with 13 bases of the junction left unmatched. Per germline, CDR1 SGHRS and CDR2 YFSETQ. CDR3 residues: CASSLEAGSRGGEQYF. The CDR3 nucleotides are TGCGCCAGCAGCTTGGAGGCTGGTTCTCGGGGAGGGGAGCAGTACTTC.

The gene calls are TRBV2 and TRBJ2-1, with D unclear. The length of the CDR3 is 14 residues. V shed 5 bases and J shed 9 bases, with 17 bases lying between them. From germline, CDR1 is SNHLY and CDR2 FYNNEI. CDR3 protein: CASSKRNGFTEQFF. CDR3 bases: TGTGCCAGCAGTAAGAGAAATGGGTTCACTGAGCAGTTCTTC.

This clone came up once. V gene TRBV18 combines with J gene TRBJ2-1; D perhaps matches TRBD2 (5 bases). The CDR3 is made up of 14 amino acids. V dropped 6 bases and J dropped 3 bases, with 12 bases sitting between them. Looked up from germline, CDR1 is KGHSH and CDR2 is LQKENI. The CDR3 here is CASSWARDYNEQFF. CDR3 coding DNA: TGTGCCAGCTCCTGGGCGAGGGACTACAATGAGCAGTTCTTC.

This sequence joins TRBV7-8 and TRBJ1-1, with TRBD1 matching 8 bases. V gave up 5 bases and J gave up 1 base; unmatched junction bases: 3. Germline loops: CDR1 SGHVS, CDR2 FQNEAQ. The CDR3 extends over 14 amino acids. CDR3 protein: CASSQQGGNTEAFF. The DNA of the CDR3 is TGTGCCAGCAGCCAACAGGGGGGGAACACTGAAGCTTTCTTT.

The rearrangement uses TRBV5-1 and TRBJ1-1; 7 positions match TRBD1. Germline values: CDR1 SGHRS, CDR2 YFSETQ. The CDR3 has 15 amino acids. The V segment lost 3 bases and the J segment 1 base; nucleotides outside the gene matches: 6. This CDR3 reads CASSSGRQGNTEAFF. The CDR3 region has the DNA TGCGCCAGCAGCTCAGGTCGACAGGGGAACACTGAAGCTTTCTTT.

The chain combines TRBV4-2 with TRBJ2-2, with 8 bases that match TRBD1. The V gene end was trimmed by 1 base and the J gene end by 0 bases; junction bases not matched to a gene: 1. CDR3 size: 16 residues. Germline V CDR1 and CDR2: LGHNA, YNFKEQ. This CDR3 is CASSQGQGSNTGELFF. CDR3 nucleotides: TGTGCCAGCAGCCAAGGACAGGGGTCGAACACCGGGGAGCTGTTTTTT.

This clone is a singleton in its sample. CDR3 sequence (DNA): TGTGCCAGCAGCCTCAGGACTAGCGGAGGGAACAATGAGCAGTTCTTC. Protein sequence: CASSLRTSGGNNEQFF. The chain has TRBV11-3 and TRBJ2-1, with 10 bases lining up with TRBD2. Germline-derived CDR1 and CDR2 are SGHNT and YENEEA. This CDR3 contains 16 residues. J lost 5 bases, V lost 5 bases, and 9 bases had no gene match.

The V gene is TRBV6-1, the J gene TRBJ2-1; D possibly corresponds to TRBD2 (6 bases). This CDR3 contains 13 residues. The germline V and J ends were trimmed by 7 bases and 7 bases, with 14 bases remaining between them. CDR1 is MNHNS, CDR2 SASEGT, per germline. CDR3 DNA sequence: TGTGCCAGCAAGGGTGGGGCGGGGAATGAGCAGTTCTTC. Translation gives CASKGGAGNEQFF.

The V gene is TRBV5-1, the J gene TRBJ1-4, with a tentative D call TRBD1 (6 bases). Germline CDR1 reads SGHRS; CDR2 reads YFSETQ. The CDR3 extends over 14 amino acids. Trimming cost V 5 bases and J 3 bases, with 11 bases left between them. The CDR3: CASSQTGPNEKLFF. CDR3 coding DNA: TGCGCCAGCAGTCAGACAGGACCTAATGAAAAACTGTTTTTT.

CDR3 nucleotides: TGTGCCAGCAGTTATAGCAATCAGCCCCAGCATTTT. Encoded protein: CASSYSNQPQHF. This chain connects TRBV28 to TRBJ1-5, with D hard to call. Per germline, CDR1 MDHEN and CDR2 SYDVKM. This CDR3 contains 12 residues. The V end was cut by 4 bases, the J end by 0 bases, with 1 base between.

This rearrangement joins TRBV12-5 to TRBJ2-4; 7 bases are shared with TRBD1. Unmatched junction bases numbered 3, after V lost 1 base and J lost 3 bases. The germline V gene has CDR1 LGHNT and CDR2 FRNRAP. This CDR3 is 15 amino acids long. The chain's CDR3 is CASGLGQGDKNIQYF. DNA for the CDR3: TGTGCTAGTGGTTTGGGACAGGGCGACAAAAACATTCAGTACTTC.